Described below is a single TCR beta chain sequence and its context. Its antigen is currently unknown. This specimen belongs to a study of cytotoxic CD8 clonotypes in ibrutinib-treated CLL. Study-level results: While tracking circulating CD8+ T-cell counts, baseline clonality exceeded that of age-matched healthy donors.

The assay was immunoSEQ multiplex PCR, and TCRdb's table has in-frame clones only and misses some. The sample yields 200,000 to 250,000 clones, about 75% seen once. V gave up 4 bases and J gave up 3 bases; unmatched junction bases: 4. This CDR3 is built from 14 residues. CDR1 is SGHRS, CDR2 YFSETQ, per germline. This specimen consisted of PBMCs, obtained after 12 months of ibrutinib treatment. V usage is TRBV5-1 and J usage is TRBJ1-2, with TRBD1 matching 9 bases. This receptor was taken from a human donor with chronic lymphocytic leukemia. DNA for the CDR3: TGCGCCAGCAGCCGCCGGGACAGGGACTATGGCTACACCTTC. Protein: CASSRRDRDYGYTF.